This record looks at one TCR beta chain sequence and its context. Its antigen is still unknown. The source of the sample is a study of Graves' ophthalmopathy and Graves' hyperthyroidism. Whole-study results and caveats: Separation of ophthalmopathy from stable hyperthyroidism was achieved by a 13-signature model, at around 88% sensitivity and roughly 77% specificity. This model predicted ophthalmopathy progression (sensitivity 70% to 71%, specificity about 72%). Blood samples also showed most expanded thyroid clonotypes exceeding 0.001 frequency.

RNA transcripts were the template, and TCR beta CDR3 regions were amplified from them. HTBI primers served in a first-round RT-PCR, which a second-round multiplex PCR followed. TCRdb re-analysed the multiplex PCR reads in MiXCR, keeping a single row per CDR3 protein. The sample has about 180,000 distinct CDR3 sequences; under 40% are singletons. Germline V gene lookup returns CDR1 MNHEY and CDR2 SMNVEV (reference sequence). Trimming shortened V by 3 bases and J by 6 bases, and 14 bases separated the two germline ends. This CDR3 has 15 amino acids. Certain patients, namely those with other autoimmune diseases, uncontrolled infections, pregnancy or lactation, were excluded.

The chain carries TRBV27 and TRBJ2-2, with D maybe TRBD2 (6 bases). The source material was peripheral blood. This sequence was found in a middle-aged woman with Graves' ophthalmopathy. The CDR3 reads CASSLLEGLAGELFF. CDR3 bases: TGTGCCAGCAGTTTGCTGGAGGGCTTGGCCGGGGAGCTGTTTTTT.